This T cell receptor beta chain was observed in a study of blood T cells in healthy people across ages. Study observations and caveats: It was found that TCR beta diversity correlated strongly with the percentage of naive T cells.

The CDR3 runs to 15 residues. V shed 5 bases and J shed 0 bases, with 10 bases lying between them. A word on this clonotype: What it recognizes is unknown.

Alongside a J-beta primer mix, a sample-barcoded 5' primer served in a second PCR lasting roughly 7 to 11 cycles. TCRdb fed the 5' RACE reads into MiXCR, producing one record per CDR3 protein. Among 1.5 million to 2 million distinct CDR3 sequences listed, 49% were seen once. The sequencing input was blood. The source is a middle-aged woman in good health. The chain links TRBV12-3 or TRBV12-4 to TRBJ1-4, with D tentatively TRBD1 (5 bases). CDR3 nucleotides: TGTGCCAGCAGTCCCGGGGGGTCAACTAATGAAAAACTGTTTTTT. Translating it yields CASSPGGSTNEKLFF.